The T cell receptor beta chain under discussion was sequenced for a study of blood T cell repertoires in COVID-19. Under the authors' procedure: For nucleated cells, counts were estimated from reference gene primer amplification. Assay used: immunoSEQ multiplex PCR; TCRdb lists only in-frame clones, some missing. Clonal size and the V and J genes are those of that table, whereas D and trimming came from the DNA. The top ten hold approximately 6% of the sample, which has 310,000 or so clones, approximately 88% seen once. Enrolled through a virtual design, the participants were between 18 and 89 years of age and came from 24 US areas. From germline, CDR1 is SNHLY and CDR2 FYNNEI. With 7 bases removed from V and 0 bases from J, the gap between germline ends came to 10 bases. This CDR3 is 15 amino acids long.

Sequences were obtained from PBMCs or T cells enriched from blood (not recorded which). This chain joins TRBV2 and TRBJ2-6; the D gene is possibly TRBD1 (6 bases). The TCR sequence derives from a woman between 35 and 50 years old who had recovered from COVID-19. The CDR3 here is CASKQGSSGANVLTF. The DNA of the CDR3 is TGTGCCAGCAAGCAGGGGAGCTCTGGGGCCAACGTCCTGACTTTC.